These T cell receptor beta chains were read from a single sample in a study of shared clonotypes between healthy human individuals. This table comes from immunoSEQ multiplex PCR, and its TCRdb copy is limited to in-frame clones, with some not included. The repertoire holds about 1.1 million clones, with around 82% as singletons. What was sequenced was memory CD4+ T cells from PBMCs. Every receptor here comes from a man aged 18 to 29 in good health. Some clones in this sample may be carry-over from other donors' samples. The CDR3 runs from the conserved cysteine through the conserved F or W. D genes are given only for firm matches. Size is omitted from some rows. Given values are once, few, many or a class for expanded clones.

cdr3_aa	cdr3_nt	clone_size	v_call	j_call	d_call
CAWSVNRAWGGYSNQPQHF	TGTGCCTGGAGTGTAAATCGCGCGTGGGGTGGGTATAGCAATCAGCCCCAGCATTTT	NA	TRBV30	TRBJ1-5	NA
CASSLFGEKNSPLHF	TGCGCCAGCAGCTTGTTCGGGGAAAAGAATTCACCCCTCCACTTT	NA	TRBV5-1	TRBJ1-6	NA
CASSPGAGGSYNEQFF	TGTGCCAGCAGCCCTGGCGCGGGAGGGTCCTACAATGAGCAGTTCTTC	once	TRBV7-6	TRBJ2-1	TRBD2
CASSDLSDRNYGYTF	TGTGCCAGCAGTGACTTATCCGACAGGAACTATGGCTACACCTTC	NA	TRBV25-1	TRBJ1-2	NA
CASRPGQGVSYEQYF	TGTGCCAGCAGGCCAGGACAGGGGGTCTCCTACGAGCAGTACTTC	NA	TRBV2	TRBJ2-7	TRBD1
CASSERPTSLGYGYTF	TGTGCCAGCAGTGAAAGGCCAACCAGTTTAGGCTATGGCTACACCTTC	NA	TRBV6-1	TRBJ1-2	NA
CASSVDGRVASTDTQYF	TGTGCCAGCAGCGTAGACGGGCGGGTGGCAAGCACAGATACGCAGTATTTT	NA	TRBV9	TRBJ2-3	NA
CASIPTGTGSDTEAFF	TGTGCCAGCATCCCAACCGGGACAGGGAGTGACACTGAAGCTTTCTTT	few	TRBV21-1	TRBJ1-1	NA
CASGREGATQYF	TGCGCCAGCGGTAGGGAGGGTGCTACGCAGTATTTT	NA	TRBV5-1	TRBJ2-3	TRBD2
CASSTGQTSTDTQYF	TGTGCCAGCAGCACCGGACAGACTAGCACAGATACGCAGTATTTT	NA	TRBV7-9	TRBJ2-3	NA
CASGSASGANVLTF	TGTGCCAGCGGAAGCGCCTCTGGGGCCAACGTCCTGACTTTC	NA	TRBV6-5	TRBJ2-6	NA
CASSPPGKREAFF	TGTGCCAGCTCACCACCGGGCAAAAGGGAAGCTTTCTTT	NA	TRBV18	TRBJ1-1	NA
CASSLFWGNTEAFF	TGTGCCAGCAGCTTGTTTTGGGGGAACACTGAAGCTTTCTTT	NA	TRBV5-5	TRBJ1-1	NA
CASSERWNNQPQHF	TGTGCCAGCAGTGAGAGGTGGAACAATCAGCCCCAGCATTTT	NA	TRBV2	TRBJ1-5	NA
CASSKPDRGKFF	TGTGCCAGCAGTAAACCGGACAGGGGAAAGTTCTTT	NA	TRBV6-5	TRBJ1-1	TRBD1
CASRMGGSRYEQYF	TGTGCCAGCCGCATGGGGGGGTCTCGATACGAGCAGTACTTC	NA	TRBV13	TRBJ2-7	TRBD2
CASSLGQGVLDREQYF	TGTGCCAGCAGCTTAGGGCAGGGGGTCCTAGATCGCGAGCAGTACTTC	NA	TRBV13	TRBJ2-7	TRBD1